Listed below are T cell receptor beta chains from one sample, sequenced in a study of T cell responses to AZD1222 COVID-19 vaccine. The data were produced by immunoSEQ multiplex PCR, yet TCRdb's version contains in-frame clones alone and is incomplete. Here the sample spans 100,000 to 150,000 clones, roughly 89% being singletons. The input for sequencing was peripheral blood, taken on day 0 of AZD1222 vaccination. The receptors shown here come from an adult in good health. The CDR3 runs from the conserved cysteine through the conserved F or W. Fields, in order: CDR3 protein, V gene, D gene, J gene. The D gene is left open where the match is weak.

CDR3: CASGEPGLNTEAFF; V: TRBV5-1; D: -; J: TRBJ1-1
CDR3: CSVDWGREAFF; V: TRBV29-1; D: -; J: TRBJ1-1
CDR3: CASSLAVLTVATNEKLFF; V: TRBV11-2; D: -; J: TRBJ1-4
CDR3: CASSYGGLNSPLHF; V: TRBV6-6; D: -; J: TRBJ1-6
CDR3: CASSQARAQKDYGYTF; V: TRBV4-1; D: -; J: TRBJ1-2
CDR3: CASSPQKGPATNEKLFF; V: TRBV18; D: -; J: TRBJ1-4
CDR3: CASSSGPMSYGYTF; V: TRBV5-6; D: -; J: TRBJ1-2
CDR3: CASSITLDLYEQYF; V: TRBV19; D: -; J: TRBJ2-7
CDR3: CASSPPAPLGTEAFF; V: TRBV18; D: -; J: TRBJ1-1
CDR3: CASSLEARGAFF; V: TRBV5-5; D: -; J: TRBJ1-1
CDR3: CASSFPAPLGNIQYF; V: TRBV28; D: -; J: TRBJ2-4
CDR3: CASSVLGGRGGNEQFF; V: TRBV9; D: -; J: TRBJ2-1
CDR3: CASSQGTGWVTEAFF; V: TRBV3-1/TRBV3-2; D: -; J: TRBJ1-1
CDR3: CASRADGGTEAFF; V: TRBV19; D: -; J: TRBJ1-1
CDR3: CAWNRGRNEQFF; V: TRBV30; D: TRBD1; J: TRBJ2-1
CDR3: CASSSGLARSTDTQYF; V: TRBV7-3; D: TRBD2; J: TRBJ2-3
CDR3: CASSFLGVTEAFF; V: TRBV19; D: -; J: TRBJ1-1
CDR3: CASSMIGNTGELFF; V: TRBV19; D: -; J: TRBJ2-2
CDR3: CATGTGTKETQYF; V: TRBV24-1; D: TRBD1; J: TRBJ2-5
CDR3: CASSQGGGIHSNQPQHF; V: TRBV4-1; D: -; J: TRBJ1-5
CDR3: CASSLKDREAVVF; V: TRBV9; D: TRBD1; J: TRBJ2-7
CDR3: CASSLLGDTQYF; V: TRBV12-3/TRBV12-4; D: -; J: TRBJ2-3
CDR3: CASSLTPQGYSPLHF; V: TRBV3-1/TRBV3-2; D: -; J: TRBJ1-6
CDR3: CASSVWGAGGTDTQYF; V: TRBV9; D: TRBD2; J: TRBJ2-3
CDR3: CASSRTGRDTIYF; V: TRBV12-3/TRBV12-4; D: TRBD1; J: TRBJ1-3
CDR3: CATSELRDSTREKLFF; V: TRBV24-1; D: -; J: TRBJ1-4